Below, 8 T cell receptor beta chains from the same sample are listed, as sequenced in a study of CD8+CD57+ T cells in acquired aplastic anemia. TCR beta VDJ and CDR3 profiles were obtained from a genomic DNA template. TCRdb reprocessed the reads via MiXCR and lists one record per CDR3 protein. Of 200,000 or so distinct CDR3 sequences in the sample, around 66% were seen once. The sample was sorted CD4+, CD8+, or CD8+CD57+ T cells (not recorded which) from PBMCs. The receptor set was obtained from a human donor with severe aplastic anemia or a healthy control (not recorded which).

In this sample, this clonotype turned up a few times. V gene TRBV10-3 combines with J gene TRBJ2-3; D may be TRBD2 (5 bases). The CDR3 extends over 14 amino acids. Trimming shortened V by 4 bases and J by 2 bases, and 10 bases separated the two germline ends. In germline, CDR1 is ENHRY, CDR2 SYGVKD. As DNA, the CDR3 is TGTGCCATCAGTGGAGGGCAACCCACAGATACGCAGTATTTT. Its protein is CAISGGQPTDTQYF.

This clonotype occurred many times. The chain couples TRBV19 to TRBJ2-2; D not certain. The length of the CDR3 is 12 residues. V lost 7 bases and J lost 6, with 9 bases in between. Germline CDR1 and CDR2: LNHDA and SQIVND (reference sequence). CDR3 sequence reads: CASNLGSGELFF. CDR3 nucleotides: TGTGCCAGTAATTTGGGGTCCGGGGAGCTGTTTTTT.

V gene TRBV12-3 or TRBV12-4 combines with J gene TRBJ2-7; D is undetermined. The CDR3 consists of 13 residues. V lost 4 bases and J 3 bases, leaving 10 bases between the germline ends. CDR3 protein: CASSSATRYEQYF. CDR3 bases: TGTGCCAGCAGTTCCGCCACACGCTACGAGCAGTACTTC.

Regarding this clonotype: Given the absence of the conserved phenylalanine or tryptophan at the CDR3 end, a read error is likely. No DNA is shown, since the ends of the CDR3 on it are uncertain; the CDR3 is the one TCRdb lists. The rearrangement links TRBV7-9 to TRBJ2-5; TRBD1, the table's D call, was not compared with the DNA. The CDR3 totals 18 residues, both ends included. CDR1 and CDR2 from the germline V gene are SEHNR and FQNEAQ (reference sequence). CDR3 protein: CASSQRTGTPNYGYTFGS.

The V call is TRBV15, the J call TRBJ2-5; 9 bases map to TRBD1. CDR1 and CDR2 from the germline V gene are LNHNV and YYDKDF (reference sequence). The CDR3 covers 15 residues. Trimming cost V 3 bases and J 5 bases; bases outside gene matches: 7. The CDR3 spells CATSRDRGIGETQYF. CDR3 nucleotides: TGTGCCACCAGCAGGGACAGGGGCATAGGGGAGACCCAGTACTTC. Using reference TRBV15 and TRBJ2-5 for the parts outside the CDR3, the full variable domain is DAMVIQNPRYQVTQFGKPVTLSCSQTLNHNVMYWYQQKSSQAPKLLFHYYDKDFNNEADTPDNFQSRRPNTSFCFLDIRSPGLGDTAMYLCATSRDRGIGETQYFGPGTRLLVL.

The CDR3 bases are TGTGCCACCAGTGATACTGACAGGGGCGACGAGCAGTACTTC. Translated, it gives CATSDTDRGDEQYF. This chain connects TRBV24-1 to TRBJ2-7; the match to TRBD1 covers 8 bases. The length of the CDR3 is 14 residues. Per the germline V gene, CDR1 is KGHDR and CDR2 is SFDVKD. The V gene end was trimmed by 3 bases and the J gene end by 5 bases; junction bases not matched to a gene: 5.

The chain employs TRBV7-8 and TRBJ2-7; D possibly uses TRBD1 or TRBD2 (5 bases each). Germline loops: CDR1 SGHVS, CDR2 FQNEAQ. The CDR3 length is 12 residues. V gave up 5 bases and J gave up 9 bases, with 14 bases separating them. The CDR3 nucleotides are TGTGCCAGCAGCCTTGGGGGTACTGGGCAGTACTTC. Residues: CASSLGGTGQYF.

The CDR3 loop reads CSAFLGSNYGYTF. DNA for the CDR3: TGCAGTGCCTTTTTGGGGTCTAACTATGGCTACACCTTC. The rearrangement joins TRBV29-1 to TRBJ1-2, with unresolved D. The CDR3 sequence is 13 residues long. CDR1 and CDR2 from the germline V gene are SQVTM and ANQGSEA.